The 26 T cell receptor beta chains in this list originate from one sample, sequenced in a study of blood T cell repertoires in COVID-19. Assay used: immunoSEQ multiplex PCR; TCRdb lists only in-frame clones, some missing. The table shows some 85,000 clones, with 75% to 80% occurring only once. The sequenced sample was peripheral blood. The origin of the receptors is a man aged 70-80 years with COVID-19, enrolled during active disease.

The chain carries TRBV2 and TRBJ1-5, with D perhaps matching TRBD1 (5 bases). The CDR3 is 14 residues long. V lost 3 bases, J lost 4 bases, and 10 bases lay in between. The germline V gene encodes CDR1 SNHLY and CDR2 FYNNEI. CDR3 loop: CASSESGLNQPQHF. Here the CDR3 DNA reads TGTGCCAGCAGTGAGTCAGGGCTTAATCAGCCCCAGCATTTT.

This clone was seen once. The CDR3 DNA is TGCGCCAGCAGCCAAGAAGTGGAGGGAAAGGGTGGCTACACCTTC. Its protein is CASSQEVEGKGGYTF. This chain connects TRBV4-1 to TRBJ1-2, with D unresolved. The CDR3 loop spans 15 amino acids. The germline CDR1 and CDR2 sequences are MGHRA and YSYEKL. Trimming took 0 bases from V and 7 from J, leaving 15 bases between them.

V is TRBV19 and J is TRBJ2-1, with TRBD2 matching 9 bases. Per the germline V gene, CDR1 is LNHDA and CDR2 is SQIVND (reference sequence). CDR3 length: 17 amino acids. V lost 3 bases, J lost 0 bases, and 6 bases stayed unmatched. In DNA, the CDR3 is TGTGCCAGTAGTATGGGTTTTAGCGGGGGCTCCTACAATGAGCAGTTCTTC. This encodes CASSMGFSGGSYNEQFF. The whole variable domain, filled in from reference TRBV19 and TRBJ2-1, reads DGGITQSPKYLFRKEGQNVTLSCEQNLNHDAMYWYRQDPGQGLRLIYYSQIVNDFQKGDIAEGYSVSREKKESFPLTVTSAQKNPTAFYLCASSMGFSGGSYNEQFFGPGTRLTVL.

Within the sample, this clone is medium-sized (0.01 to 0.1%). The chain has TRBV6-5 and TRBJ1-2, with 9 positions matching TRBD1. The CDR3 has 15 residues. V shed 5 bases and J 6 bases; nucleotides not matched to a gene: 10. The germline V gene encodes CDR1 MNHEY and CDR2 SVGAGI. As DNA, the CDR3 is TGTGCCAGCAGTACCCGGACAGGGGTAGCCAATGGCTACACCTTC. It specifies CASSTRTGVANGYTF.

In its sample, this clone was seen a few times. The chain uses TRBV5-1 and TRBJ2-5; D may be TRBD2 (7 bases). The V end lost 4 bases, the J end lost 1 base, and 14 bases lay between the germline ends. The CDR3 covers 15 residues. Looked up from germline, CDR1 is SGHRS and CDR2 is YFSETQ. CDR3 sequence: CASSEAGAFQETQYF. CDR3 nucleotide sequence: TGCGCCAGCAGCGAGGCGGGGGCCTTCCAAGAGACCCAGTACTTC.

V is TRBV5-1 and J is TRBJ1-2; a possible D gene is TRBD1 (5 bases). This CDR3 spans 15 amino acids. Germline CDR1 reads SGHRS; CDR2 reads YFSETQ. Trimming removed 0 bases from V and 6 bases from J, with 15 bases in between. The CDR3 coding sequence is TGCGCCAGCAGCTTGGCCCCGGACATGACCGATGGCTACACCTTC. It translates to CASSLAPDMTDGYTF.

This clone was seen ten or more times. This chain uses TRBV19 with TRBJ1-5; perhaps TRBD1 as D (5 bases). The CDR3 loop spans 14 amino acids. Looked up from germline, CDR1 is LNHDA and CDR2 is SQIVND (reference sequence). V gave up 3 bases and J gave up 9 bases, with 15 bases separating them. In DNA, the CDR3 is TGTGCCAGTAGTATTTTGGAGGGGAGTGGGCCCCAGCATTTT. The encoded protein is CASSILEGSGPQHF. The entire variable domain, with the rest obtained from reference TRBV19 and TRBJ1-5, is as follows: DGGITQSPKYLFRKEGQNVTLSCEQNLNHDAMYWYRQDPGQGLRLIYYSQIVNDFQKGDIAEGYSVSREKKESFPLTVTSAQKNPTAFYLCASSILEGSGPQHFGDGTRLSIL.

The V gene is TRBV18, the J gene TRBJ1-2; TRBD1 matches at 8 bases. CDR3 length: 15 amino acids. The V gene end was trimmed by 3 bases and the J gene end by 1 base; junction bases not matched to a gene: 4. In germline, CDR1 is KGHSH, CDR2 LQKENI. CDR3 nucleotide sequence: TGTGCCAGCTCACCTATGACAGGGGATAACTATGGCTACACCTTC. This encodes CASSPMTGDNYGYTF.

This sequence joins TRBV19 and TRBJ1-1, with a weak D call TRBD1 (5 bases). Germline V gives CDR1 LNHDA, CDR2 SQIVND (reference sequence). The CDR3 totals 14 residues. V was trimmed by 5 bases and J by 4 bases, leaving 14 bases between them. Here the CDR3 reads CASSLLPGLTEAFF. The DNA for the CDR3 is TGTGCCAGTAGTCTCTTACCAGGGCTCACTGAAGCTTTCTTT.

The gene calls are TRBV9 and TRBJ1-2; D uncertain. The germline V gene encodes CDR1 SGDLS and CDR2 YYNGEE. The V gene lost 3 bases and the J gene lost 7 bases, with 13 bases spanning the gap. This CDR3 is 13 amino acids long. For the CDR3, the DNA is TGTGCCAGCAGCGCCACGGAGGGTGCTGGCTACACCTTC. It yields the protein CASSATEGAGYTF.

The J gene is TRBJ2-1, the V gene TRBV18, with D possibly being TRBD1 (5 bases). V shed 6 bases and J shed 5 bases, with 14 bases lying between them. Germline-derived CDR1 and CDR2 are KGHSH and LQKENI. The CDR3 length is 14 residues. CDR3 in amino acids: CASSAQGRHNEQFF. The CDR3 nucleotides are TGTGCCAGCTCCGCGCAGGGTAGACACAATGAGCAGTTCTTC.

This sequence joins TRBV11-2 and TRBJ2-7; 11 bases are shared with TRBD2. Germline CDR1 SGHAT, CDR2 FQNNGV. The CDR3 sequence is 15 residues long. The ends lost 2 bases at V and 1 base at J; junction bases unmatched: 1. This chain's CDR3 is CASSLLAGGSYEQYF. As DNA, the CDR3 is TGTGCCAGCAGCTTACTAGCGGGAGGTTCCTACGAGCAGTACTTC.

The chain employs TRBV11-3 and TRBJ2-7; TRBD2 agrees at 8 bases. The V segment lost 4 bases and the J segment 4 bases; nucleotides outside the gene matches: 3. The CDR3 has 13 residues. Germline-derived CDR1 and CDR2 are SGHNT and YENEEA. CDR3 nucleotides: TGTGCCAGCAGCTCAATAGCGGGGTACGAGCAGTACTTC. This translates into CASSSIAGYEQYF.

As DNA, the CDR3 is TGTGCCAGCAGTGAATTGAGACTAGCGGGAACGGGAGATACGCAGTATTTT. Amino acids: CASSELRLAGTGDTQYF. The chain recombines TRBV25-1 with TRBJ2-3, with 11 bases fitting TRBD2. Germline V CDR1 and CDR2: MGHDK, SYGVNS. V shed 1 base and J 5 bases; nucleotides not matched to a gene: 8. The CDR3 consists of 17 residues.

This chain connects TRBV5-1 to TRBJ1-4; the match to TRBD1 covers 9 bases. V shed 4 bases, J shed 8 bases, and the junction held 6 bases outside the gene matches. CDR3 length: 14 residues. The germline gives CDR1 SGHRS, CDR2 YFSETQ. CDR3 loop: CASSLGTGKEKLFF. The CDR3 nucleotides read TGCGCCAGCAGCCTAGGGACAGGGAAGGAAAAACTGTTTTTT.

The chain links TRBV4-3 to TRBJ2-1; 9 bases fit TRBD2. Germline V lookup: CDR1 LGHNA, CDR2 YSLEER. V gave up 4 bases and J gave up 3 bases; unmatched junction bases: 10. The CDR3 runs to 17 residues. CDR3 coding DNA: TGCGCCAGCAGCCTTCGAGTAGCGGGAGAAAGCTACAATGAGCAGTTCTTC. Protein sequence: CASSLRVAGESYNEQFF.

This clone occurred a few times. The chain couples TRBV5-1 to TRBJ2-3; 7 bases map to TRBD1. The CDR3 runs 15 residues. The V gene's germline CDR1 is SGHRS and CDR2 YFSETQ. The junction had 4 bases not matched to a gene; V was cut back by 2 bases and J by 1 base. This CDR3 reads CASSFQGGGTDTQYF. CDR3 DNA sequence: TGCGCCAGCAGCTTCCAAGGGGGCGGCACAGATACGCAGTATTTT.

This clone was recorded once. This rearrangement joins TRBV7-9 to TRBJ1-2; possible D gene TRBD1, 5 bases. There are 15 residues in the CDR3. CDR1 is SEHNR, CDR2 FQNEAQ, per germline (reference sequence). The germline V and J ends were trimmed by 1 base and 4 bases, with 13 bases remaining between them. The CDR3 sequence is CASSLVGGQGYGYTF. CDR3 DNA sequence: TGTGCCAGCAGCTTAGTGGGAGGGCAGGGCTATGGCTACACCTTC. Full variable domain (rest looked up from reference TRBV7-9 and TRBJ1-2): DTGVSQNPRHKITKRGQNVTFRCDPISEHNRLYWYRQTLGQGPEFLTYFQNEAQLEKSRLLSDRFSAERPKGSFSTLEIQRTEQGDSAMYLCASSLVGGQGYGYTFGSGTRLTVV.

The V and J genes are TRBV4-3 and TRBJ1-4; D uncertain. Trimming left V 0 bases short and J 4 bases short, with 9 bases between. The germline gives CDR1 LGHNA, CDR2 YSLEER. CDR3 size: 15 residues. The DNA for the CDR3 is TGCGCCAGCAGCCAAGATCAAGTCAGTAATGAAAAACTGTTTTTT. This encodes CASSQDQVSNEKLFF.

This clone has just a few counts. Other DNA sequences of this sample code for an identical CDR3. The rearrangement joins TRBV7-3 to TRBJ2-3; 8 bases match TRBD2. The V gene end was trimmed by 2 bases and the J gene end by 3 bases; junction bases not matched to a gene: 4. Germline V CDR1 and CDR2: SGHTA, FQGTGA. The CDR3 consists of 15 residues. The CDR3 DNA reads TGTGCCAGCAGCTTAGGCGGGGGGCAGACAGATACGCAGTATTTT. Translated: CASSLGGGQTDTQYF. Based on the CDR3 plus reference TRBV7-3 and TRBJ2-3, the full variable domain is GAGVSQTPSNKVTEKGKYVELRCDPISGHTALYWYRQSLGQGPEFLIYFQGTGAADDSGLPNDRFFAVRPEGSVSTLKIQRTERGDSAVYLCASSLGGGQTDTQYFGPGTRLTVL.

J is TRBJ2-1 and V is TRBV10-2; perhaps TRBD2 as D (5 bases). The CDR3 spans 17 residues. The V gene's germline CDR1 is WSHSY and CDR2 SAAADI. Deletions cut 4 bases from V and 6 bases from J, with 22 bases between. The CDR3 region is CASSGMGKTLAPNEQFF. The CDR3 DNA reads as TGCGCCAGCAGTGGAATGGGGAAGACCCTAGCACCCAATGAGCAGTTCTTC.

A single count supports this clone. V usage is TRBV7-9 and J usage is TRBJ2-1, with D perhaps TRBD1 (5 bases). The CDR3 totals 15 residues. Germline V gives CDR1 SEHNR, CDR2 FQNEAQ (reference sequence). V lost 1 base, J lost 3 bases, and 10 bases lay in between. Written as DNA, the CDR3 is TGTGCCAGCAGCTTAGTGCAGGGTGGCTACAATGAGCAGTTCTTC. Translation gives CASSLVQGGYNEQFF.

This clone was detected only once. The chain is built from TRBV7-2 and TRBJ1-2; D call uncertain. Germline lookup yields CDR1 SGHTA and CDR2 FQGNSA. Trimming shortened V by 4 bases and J by 0 bases, and 9 bases separated the two germline ends. There are 14 residues in the CDR3. In DNA form, the CDR3 reads TGTGCCAGCAGCTCAGGTTTTGCTAACTATGGCTACACCTTC. This gives the protein CASSSGFANYGYTF.

The chain combines TRBV5-1 with TRBJ2-5; 9 bases are shared with TRBD1. V gave up 4 bases and J gave up 4 bases; unmatched junction bases: 8. CDR3 size: 15 residues. The germline V gene has CDR1 SGHRS and CDR2 YFSETQ. The CDR3 sequence is CASSQIDRGGETQYF. The CDR3 DNA follows: TGCGCCAGCAGCCAGATCGACAGGGGGGGAGAGACCCAGTACTTC.

This sequence joins TRBV1 and TRBJ1-1; TRBD1 was called by the table and not checked on the DNA. TRBV1 constitutes a pseudogene. CDR3 length: 18 amino acids. CDR3 bases: TGCACCAGCAGCCAAGAGGGACCCCGGGACAGCGGGAACACTGAAGCTTTCTTT. Amino acids: CTSSQEGPRDSGNTEAFF.

The chain carries TRBV6-2 or TRBV6-3 and TRBJ2-7, with 10 bases aligning to TRBD2. The CDR3 consists of 19 residues. Germline assignment: CDR1 MNHEY and CDR2 SVGEGT. The ends lost 2 bases at V and 3 bases at J; junction bases unmatched: 16. This CDR3 is CASSYKAGGSKLEFYEQYF. CDR3 DNA sequence: TGTGCCAGCAGTTACAAAGCGGGAGGGTCCAAACTCGAATTCTACGAGCAGTACTTC.